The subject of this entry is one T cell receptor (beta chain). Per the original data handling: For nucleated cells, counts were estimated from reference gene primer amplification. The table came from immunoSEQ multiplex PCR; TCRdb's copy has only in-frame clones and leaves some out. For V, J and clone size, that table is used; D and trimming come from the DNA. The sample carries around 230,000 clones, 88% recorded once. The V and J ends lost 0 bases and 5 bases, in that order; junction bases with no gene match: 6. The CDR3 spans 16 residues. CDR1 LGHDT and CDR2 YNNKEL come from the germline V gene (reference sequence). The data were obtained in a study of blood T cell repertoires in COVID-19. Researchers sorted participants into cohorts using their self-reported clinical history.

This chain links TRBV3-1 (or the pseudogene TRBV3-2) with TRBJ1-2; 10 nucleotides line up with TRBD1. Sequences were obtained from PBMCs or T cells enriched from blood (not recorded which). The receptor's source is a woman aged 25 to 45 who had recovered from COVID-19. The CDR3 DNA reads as TGTGCCAGCAGCCAAGATGGGGGACAGGGGCTGTATGGCTACACCTTC. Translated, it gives CASSQDGGQGLYGYTF.